These 17 T cell receptor beta chains came from one sample sequenced in a study of blood T cells in healthy people across ages. A sample-barcoded 5' primer and a J-beta primer mix were used in a second PCR of roughly 6 to 12 cycles. TCRdb reanalysed the 5' RACE reads using MiXCR and keeps one entry per CDR3 protein. This sample yields 700,000 to 1,000,000 distinct CDR3 sequences, of which about 42% are seen a single time; about a fifth belongs to the top ten. The sample consisted of blood. Receptors originate from a man aged 60 to 75 in good health.

The chain is built from TRBV24-1 and TRBJ2-1; 7 bases align to TRBD1. The assigned J gene may be wrong: the sequence end matches TRBJ2-7 better. Germline V gives CDR1 KGHDR, CDR2 SFDVKD. The CDR3 has 16 amino acids. In nucleotides, the CDR3 is TGTGCCACCAGTGAACCGGGACAGCTCTCCTACAATGAGCAGTACTTC. Protein: CATSEPGQLSYNEQYF.

The chain recombines TRBV20-1 with TRBJ2-3; no clear D. Trimming removed 3 bases at V and 5 bases at J, with 3 bases between. CDR3 length: 10 residues. Germline V CDR1 and CDR2: DFQATT, SNEGSKA (reference sequence). For the CDR3, the DNA is TGCAGTGCTAGCGGAGATACGCAGTATTTT. Protein: CSASGDTQYF.

The rearrangement uses TRBV11-1 and TRBJ2-7, with 8 nucleotides matching TRBD1. The CDR3 sequence is 13 residues long. J was trimmed by 6 bases and V by 1 base; bases with no gene match: 2. CDR1 SGHAT and CDR2 FQDESV come from the germline V gene (reference sequence). CDR3 in amino acids: CASSLVDRAEQYF. CDR3 bases: TGTGCCAGCAGCTTAGTGGACAGGGCCGAGCAGTACTTC.

Turning to this clonotype: This may be a read error, as it is one base from a much larger clone. This chain links TRBV27 with TRBJ1-6; 7 bases are shared with TRBD1. CDR3 length: 15 residues. J was trimmed by 10 bases and V by 2 bases; bases with no gene match: 8. The germline V gene encodes CDR1 MNHEY and CDR2 SMNVEV (reference sequence). In nucleotides, the CDR3 is TGTGCCAGCAGTTTAGATGACAGGGTCAGGTCACCCCTCCACTTT. This sequence encodes CASSLDDRVRSPLHF.

This clonotype was recorded many times. The chain employs TRBV11-2 and TRBJ2-3; the D gene is possibly TRBD2 (5 bases). V gave up 4 bases and J gave up 2 bases, with 10 bases separating them. The CDR3 spans 14 residues. Germline V lookup: CDR1 SGHAT, CDR2 FQNNGV. The CDR3 here is CASSSRGYTDTQYF. The CDR3 DNA sequence: TGTGCCAGCAGCTCCCGGGGTTACACAGATACGCAGTATTTT.

This chain links TRBV2 with TRBJ1-5; D is undetermined. CDR1 is SNHLY, CDR2 FYNNEI, per germline. Trimming took 3 bases from V and 3 from J, leaving 12 bases between them. The CDR3 is made up of 15 amino acids. CDR3 amino acids: CASSEFRTSNQPQHF. The CDR3 DNA reads as TGTGCCAGCAGTGAGTTTAGGACCTCCAATCAGCCCCAGCATTTT.

The chain uses TRBV5-1 and TRBJ1-2, with 8 bases matching TRBD1. CDR3 size: 17 residues. Germline values: CDR1 SGHRS, CDR2 YFSETQ. V was pared by 2 bases and J by 0 bases, with 9 bases of the junction left unmatched. The CDR3 DNA follows: TGCGCCAGCAGCTTAGGAACCGGACAGGGAGCTAACTATGGCTACACCTTC. It is translated as CASSLGTGQGANYGYTF.

This clonotype was observed a handful of times. J is TRBJ1-6 and V is TRBV10-3; 10 positions match TRBD1. The CDR3 length is 14 residues. The J segment lost 7 bases and the V segment lost 4 bases, leaving 1 base of the junction unmatched. Per germline, CDR1 ENHRY and CDR2 SYGVKD. CDR3 nucleotide sequence: TGTGCCATCAGTGGGGACAGGGGCAATTCACCCCTCCACTTT. It encodes CAISGDRGNSPLHF.

The chain couples TRBV5-5 to TRBJ2-7, with TRBD1 matching over 8 bases. J lost 2 bases, V lost 4 bases, and 17 bases had no gene match. The CDR3 has 18 amino acids. CDR1 is SGHKS, CDR2 YYEKEE, per germline (reference sequence). The CDR3 protein is CASSLTGANFIQAYEQYF. The CDR3, as DNA: TGTGCCAGCAGCCTGACAGGGGCAAATTTTATCCAGGCCTACGAGCAGTACTTC.

Worth noting for this clonotype: Just one base apart from a much larger clone, this may be a read error. This sequence joins TRBV10-3 and TRBJ2-6, with D uncertain. CDR3 length equals 13 residues. With 3 bases removed from V and 2 bases from J, the gap between germline ends came to 2 bases. Germline assignment: CDR1 ENHRY and CDR2 SYGVKD. DNA of the CDR3: TGTGCCATCAGTGAACCTGGGGCCAACGTCCTGACTTTC. Its protein product is CAISEPGANVLTF.

As to this clonotype: A read error may account for a junction end that differs from germline. The J gene is TRBJ1-6, the V gene TRBV7-2; 7 bases map to TRBD1. CDR1 and CDR2 from the germline V gene are SGHTA and FQGNSA. The CDR3 contains 16 residues. CDR3 region: CASSPTRTGTNSPPHF. The CDR3 DNA follows: TGTGCCAGCAGCCCTACGAGGACAGGAACGAATTCACCCCCCCACTTT.

The chain carries TRBV2 and TRBJ2-2; D gene ambiguous. Trimming left V 6 bases short and J 9 bases short, with 5 bases between. Germline V CDR1 and CDR2: SNHLY, FYNNEI. The CDR3 is 10 residues long. CDR3 in amino acids: CASRVRELFF. The CDR3 DNA is TGTGCCAGCAGAGTGCGGGAGCTGTTTTTT.

This clonotype was observed a single time. The genes are TRBV15 and TRBJ2-5; TRBD1 might be the D (6 bases). Near its end, the DNA agrees better with TRBJ2-7, so the J call may be wrong. The length of the CDR3 is 16 residues. The germline CDR1 and CDR2 sequences are LNHNV and YYDKDF (reference sequence). The CDR3: CATSRGFGQPSYEQYF. As DNA, the CDR3 is TGTGCCACCAGCAGAGGCTTTGGACAGCCATCCTACGAGCAGTACTTC.

The gene calls are TRBV7-9 and TRBJ2-5, with TRBD2 matching 12 bases. Losses at the gene ends were 5 bases for V and 3 bases for J; bases not matched to a gene: 7. The CDR3 spans 16 residues. Germline loops: CDR1 SEHNR, CDR2 FQNEAQ (reference sequence). CDR3 DNA: TGTGCCAGCAGCGTCACTAGCGGGGGGCCTAAAGAGACCCAGTACTTC. Translation: CASSVTSGGPKETQYF. The full variable domain, completed using reference TRBV7-9 and TRBJ2-5, is DTGVSQNPRHKITKRGQNVTFRCDPISEHNRLYWYRQTLGQGPEFLTYFQNEAQLEKSRLLSDRFSAERPKGSFSTLEIQRTEQGDSAMYLCASSVTSGGPKETQYFGPGTRLLVL.

V is TRBV6-2 or TRBV6-3 and J is TRBJ2-5, with D possibly TRBD1 on 6 matching bases. V was pared by 7 bases and J by 7 bases, with 19 bases between. This CDR3 region has 14 residues. Per the germline V gene, CDR1 is MNHEY and CDR2 is SVGEGT. The CDR3 DNA follows: TGTGCCAGCACCGCGACAGGAGCTATCGTGACCCAGTACTTC. This translates into CASTATGAIVTQYF.

This clonotype was seen only a few times. The rearrangement links TRBV4-3 to TRBJ2-7; TRBD2 aligns across 7 bases. J gave up 6 bases and V 4 bases, and 12 bases lay outside the gene matches. This CDR3 comprises 15 residues. In germline, CDR1 is LGHNA, CDR2 YSLEER. The CDR3 is CASSPGRGPLSEQYF. The CDR3, as DNA: TGCGCCAGCAGCCCAGGGAGGGGCCCCCTGAGCGAGCAGTACTTC.

The CDR3 reads CASTWGAGYTF. DNA for the CDR3: TGTGCCAGCACCTGGGGAGCCGGCTACACCTTC. This chain joins TRBV28 and TRBJ1-2; D call uncertain. Germline loops: CDR1 MDHEN, CDR2 SYDVKM. Trimming stripped 7 bases from V and 8 bases from J, with 11 bases between. The CDR3 loop spans 11 amino acids.